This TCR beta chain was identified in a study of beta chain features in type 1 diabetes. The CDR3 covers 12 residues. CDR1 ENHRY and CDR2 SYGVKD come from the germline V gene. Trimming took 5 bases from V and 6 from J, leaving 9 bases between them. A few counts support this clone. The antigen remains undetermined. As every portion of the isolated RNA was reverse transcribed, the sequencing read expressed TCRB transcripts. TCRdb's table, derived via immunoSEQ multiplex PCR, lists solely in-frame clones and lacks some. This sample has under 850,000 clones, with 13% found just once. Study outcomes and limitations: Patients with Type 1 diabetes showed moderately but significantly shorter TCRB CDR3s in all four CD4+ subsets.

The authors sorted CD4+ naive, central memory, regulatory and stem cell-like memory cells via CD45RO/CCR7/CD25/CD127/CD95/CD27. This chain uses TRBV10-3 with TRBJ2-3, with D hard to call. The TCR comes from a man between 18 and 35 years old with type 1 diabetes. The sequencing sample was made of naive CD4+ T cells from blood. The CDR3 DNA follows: TGTGCCATCAGTTGGGGTGGGGATACGCAGTATTTT. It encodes CAISWGGDTQYF.